This TCR beta chain originates from a study of blood T cell repertoires in COVID-19. Across the study: Researchers got acute and convalescent COVID-19 samples from the United States, Italy and Spain. T cells, B-cell-depleted T cells, or PBMCs provided the cDNA or gDNA that served as material.

Original data processing: Scientists estimated how many nucleated cells there were by amplifying reference gene primers. This table comes from immunoSEQ multiplex PCR, and its TCRdb copy is limited to in-frame clones, with some not included. The V and J calls and clone size come from that table; D and trimming were worked out from the DNA. The table includes under 50,000 clones, 70% to 90% detected once. CDR1 and CDR2 from the germline V gene are MDHEN and SYDVKM. With 6 bases clipped from V and 9 bases from J, the junction kept 8 bases outside the gene matches. The CDR3 has 15 residues. The chain carries TRBV28 and TRBJ1-6; TRBD1 matches 10 bases. The sample comprised peripheral blood. This TCR was recovered from a man aged 70 or older with active COVID-19. CDR3 DNA sequence: TGTGCCAGCAGCCGGGCGGACAGGGGGGTTTCACCCCTCCACTTT. Its translation: CASSRADRGVSPLHF.